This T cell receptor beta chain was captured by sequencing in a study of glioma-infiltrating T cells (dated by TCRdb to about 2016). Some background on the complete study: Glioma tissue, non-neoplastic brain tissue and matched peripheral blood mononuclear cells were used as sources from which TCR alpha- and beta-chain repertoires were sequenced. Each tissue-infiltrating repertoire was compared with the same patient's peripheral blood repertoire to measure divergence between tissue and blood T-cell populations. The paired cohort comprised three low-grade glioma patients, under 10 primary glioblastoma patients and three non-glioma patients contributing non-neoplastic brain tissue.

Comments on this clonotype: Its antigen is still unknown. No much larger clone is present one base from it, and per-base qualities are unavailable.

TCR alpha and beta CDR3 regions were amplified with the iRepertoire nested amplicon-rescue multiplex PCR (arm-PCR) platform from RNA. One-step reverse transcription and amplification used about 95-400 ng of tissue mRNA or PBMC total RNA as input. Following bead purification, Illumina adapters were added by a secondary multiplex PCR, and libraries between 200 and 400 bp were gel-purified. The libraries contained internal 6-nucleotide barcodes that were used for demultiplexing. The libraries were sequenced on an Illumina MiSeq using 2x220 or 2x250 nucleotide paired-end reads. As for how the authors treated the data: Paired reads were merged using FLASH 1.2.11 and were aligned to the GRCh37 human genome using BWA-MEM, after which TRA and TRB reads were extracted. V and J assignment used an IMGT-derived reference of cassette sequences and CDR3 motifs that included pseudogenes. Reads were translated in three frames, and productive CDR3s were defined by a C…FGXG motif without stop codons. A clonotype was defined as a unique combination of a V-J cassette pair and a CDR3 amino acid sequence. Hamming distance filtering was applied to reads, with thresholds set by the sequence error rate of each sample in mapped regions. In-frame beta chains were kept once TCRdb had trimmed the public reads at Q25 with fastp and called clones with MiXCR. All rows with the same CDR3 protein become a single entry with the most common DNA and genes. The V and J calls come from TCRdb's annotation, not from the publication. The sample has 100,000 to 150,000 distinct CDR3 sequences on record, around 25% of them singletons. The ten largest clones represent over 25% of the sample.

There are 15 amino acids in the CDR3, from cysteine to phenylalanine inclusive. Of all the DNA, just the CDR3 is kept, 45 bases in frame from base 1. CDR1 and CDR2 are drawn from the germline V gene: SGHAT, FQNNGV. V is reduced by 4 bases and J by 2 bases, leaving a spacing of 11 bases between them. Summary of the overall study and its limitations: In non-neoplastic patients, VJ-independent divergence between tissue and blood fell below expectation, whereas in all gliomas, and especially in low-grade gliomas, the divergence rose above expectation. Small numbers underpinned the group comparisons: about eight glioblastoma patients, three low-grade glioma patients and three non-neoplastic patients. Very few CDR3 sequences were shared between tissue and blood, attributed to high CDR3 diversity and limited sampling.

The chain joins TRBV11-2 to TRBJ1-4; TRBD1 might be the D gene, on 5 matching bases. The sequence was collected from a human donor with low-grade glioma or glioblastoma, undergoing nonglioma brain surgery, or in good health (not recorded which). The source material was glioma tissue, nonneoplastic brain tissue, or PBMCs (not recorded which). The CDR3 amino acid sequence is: CASSWGSQTNEKLFF. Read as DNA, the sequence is TGTGCCAGCAGCTGGGGGTCGCAGACTAATGAAAAACTGTTTTTT.